Presented here are 8 T cell receptor beta chains from one specimen sequenced in a study of TIL therapy for anti-PD-1-resistant metastatic lung cancer. Sequencing used immunoSEQ v3. Profiled with immunoSEQ multiplex PCR; TCRdb holds only in-frame clones, not every one. This sample has tens of thousands of clones, with over 70% found just once. Stated time point: pre-treatment sample, taken before nivolumab and TIL therapy. Sequencing was performed on blood, taken at baseline. The receptor set was obtained from a person aged 25-85 years with non-small cell lung cancer.

The CDR3 coding sequence is TGTGCCATCAGTGAATACAGGGGAGGGGAGCAGTACGTC. Its translation: CAISEYRGGEQYV. This sequence joins TRBV10-3 and TRBJ2-7; D may be TRBD1 or TRBD2 (7 bases each). This CDR3 has 13 amino acids. The V end lost 3 bases, the J end lost 7 bases, and 13 bases lay between the germline ends. Germline V lookup: CDR1 ENHRY, CDR2 SYGVKD.

The chain couples TRBV4-1 to TRBJ1-3; perhaps TRBD1 as D (6 bases). This CDR3 is built from 19 residues. Germline assignment: CDR1 MGHRA and CDR2 YSYEKL. The ends were cut back, 3 bases at V and 4 bases at J, with 25 bases in the middle. The CDR3 spells CASSHTSKIDRPRGNTIYF. The CDR3 DNA is TGCGCCAGCAGCCATACATCAAAAATAGACAGGCCAAGGGGAAACACCATATATTTT.

The chain uses TRBV5-6 and TRBJ2-2; D is unclear. Per germline, CDR1 SGHDT and CDR2 YYEEEE. V lost 2 bases and J 6 bases, leaving 2 bases between the germline ends. CDR3 length: 11 amino acids. CDR3: CASSFSGELFF. As DNA, the CDR3 is TGTGCCAGCAGCTTTTCCGGGGAGCTGTTTTTT. The whole variable domain, remainder taken from reference TRBV5-6 and TRBJ2-2, is DAGVTQSPTHLIKTRGQQVTLRCSPKSGHDTVSWYQQALGQGPQFIFQYYEEEERQRGNFPDRFSGHQFPNYSSELNVNALLLGDSALYLCASSFSGELFFGEGSRLTVL.

The CDR3 reads CASSARVDRGPGNTIYF. The CDR3 DNA follows: TGTGCCAGCAGCGCAAGAGTCGACAGGGGGCCTGGAAACACCATATATTTT. V usage is TRBV9 and J usage is TRBJ1-3; 10 bases map to TRBD1. CDR3 length: 17 amino acids. With V trimmed by 3 bases and J by 2 bases, 8 bases remained unmatched. Germline V gene lookup returns CDR1 SGDLS and CDR2 YYNGEE.

This chain connects TRBV7-6 to TRBJ1-3, with no clear D. Germline values: CDR1 SGHVS, CDR2 FNYEAQ. Trimming removed 5 bases at V and 0 bases at J, with 11 bases between. This CDR3 contains 15 residues. The DNA of the CDR3 is TGTGCCAGCAGCCCGGCCCGGAACTCTGGAAACACCATATATTTT. Amino acid sequence: CASSPARNSGNTIYF.

V gene TRBV12-3 or TRBV12-4 combines with J gene TRBJ1-6; TRBD1 matches at 7 bases. This CDR3 has 13 residues. V lost 4 bases and J lost 9; bases outside the gene matches: 3. CDR3 DNA sequence: TGTGCCAGCAGTTCGACAGGGAGTTCACCCCTCCACTTT. Its protein is CASSSTGSSPLHF.

This clone occurred a few times. V gene TRBV2 combines with J gene TRBJ2-1; 9 bases are shared with TRBD2. After removal of 5 bases from V and 7 bases from J, the junction contained 9 bases not matched to a gene. This CDR3 is built from 15 residues. The germline V gene has CDR1 SNHLY and CDR2 FYNNEI. The CDR3 DNA reads TGTGCCAGCAGTTGGGGCGGGGGGGCTCGAAATGAGCAGTTCTTC. It encodes CASSWGGGARNEQFF.

The rearrangement links TRBV15 to TRBJ1-1; D unclear. V lost 6 bases to trimming and J lost 5 bases, with 19 bases between them. This CDR3 region has 15 residues. Germline V gives CDR1 LNHNV, CDR2 YYDKDF (reference sequence). The chain's CDR3 is CATRGSTRLTTEAFF. CDR3 bases: TGTGCCACCAGGGGGTCGACGAGGTTGACGACTGAAGCTTTCTTT.